This T cell receptor beta chain was documented in a study of blood T cells in healthy people across ages. This clonotype has ten or more counts. Its antigen remains unknown. A read error may account for a junction end that differs from germline. It was with a sample-barcoded 5' primer and a J-beta primer mix that a second PCR of about 6 to 12 cycles was run. TCRdb reprocessed the 5' RACE reads with MiXCR, giving one entry per CDR3 protein. The table has 1.5 million or so distinct CDR3 sequences, around two fifths seen once. Study outcomes and limitations: Older age coincided with a roughly linear decline in TCR beta diversity per million T cells. With donor CMV status unknown, expanded clonotype changes were possibly confounded.

The sequenced sample consisted of blood. This sequence was found in a woman aged 18-30 years in good health.

The CDR3 region is CASSISGSSYEQYF. For the CDR3, the DNA is TGCGCCAGCAGCATTAGCGGGAGCTCCTACGAGCAGTACTTC. The chain employs TRBV7-2 and TRBJ2-7, with 9 positions matching TRBD2. Germline V gives CDR1 SGHTA, CDR2 FQGNSA. This CDR3 is built from 14 residues.